This T cell receptor (beta chain) originates from a study of blood T cell repertoires in COVID-19 (dated by TCRdb to the early 2020s). Study-wide context: Samples from collaborators originated in the United States, Italy and Spain and spanned both the acute and convalescent phases of COVID-19. The material from the prospective study consisted of cDNA or gDNA derived from T cells, B-cell-depleted T cells, or PBMCs. The dataset comprised deeply sampled blood TCRbeta repertoires from subjects exposed to, actively infected with, or recovered from COVID-19. The repertoires were made available in a free public database intended to serve as a resource for research on the immune response to SARS-CoV-2. Samples came from the ongoing ImmuneRACE study (first 160 participants) plus 1,254 subjects from 6 global collaborators. Nearly every sample came with metadata listing a de-identified subject ID, COVID-19 status, age in years and sex. Where available, HLA class I and class II types were obtained from metadata supplied by the sample provider rather than from assay-based typing. Overall study outcomes, separate from this receptor: How much clinical and demographic metadata was included differed by source and by participant, and the metadata was provided uncurated.

TCRbeta CDR3 regions were amplified from genomic DNA using the immunoSEQ Assay, a bias-controlled multiplex PCR. The original methods were these. The number of nucleated cells in each sample was estimated from the amplification of reference gene primers within the assay. To quantify the absolute abundance of each unique TCRbeta CDR3 rearrangement, sequence reads were collapsed and filtered. For each sample, productive Simpson clonality was calculated as the square root of Simpson's diversity index over productive rearrangements. TCRdb took over this immuneACCESS table, retaining in-frame rearrangements with V and J assigned. Such tables are incomplete; in checked studies, under half of the missing clones stem from an unresolved V gene, and the remainder is unexplained. The DNA was the basis for D and trimming; V, J and clone size are from that table. The sample includes 150,000 or so clones, with around 74% observed a single time. The ten largest clones represent approximately 3% of the sample.

Collaborating institutions collected whole blood in K2EDTA tubes following their own protocols. Collaborator samples were shipped for TCRbeta analysis as frozen whole blood, isolated PBMCs, or DNA extracted from either sample type. Note on this clone: Which antigen it targets is not known. Base-call qualities are not available, and no considerably larger clone is one nucleotide away.

The receptor was derived from an elderly woman with acute or convalescent COVID-19. The sample consisted of peripheral blood.

CDR3 region: CASSLRGAGVNYGYTF. The DNA sequence follows: TGTGCCAGCAGCTTACGAGGGGCAGGGGTGAACTATGGCTACACCTTC. The sequence is built from TRBV7-9 and TRBJ1-2; TRBD1 is a possible D gene, resting on 6 matching bases. There are 16 amino acids in the CDR3, from cysteine to phenylalanine inclusive. CDR3 DNA only is kept here, 48 bases in frame from base 1. At the junction V is shortened by 2 bases and J by 2 bases, with 15 bases in between. Via the germline V gene (reference sequence), CDR1 is SEHNR and CDR2 FQNEAQ.